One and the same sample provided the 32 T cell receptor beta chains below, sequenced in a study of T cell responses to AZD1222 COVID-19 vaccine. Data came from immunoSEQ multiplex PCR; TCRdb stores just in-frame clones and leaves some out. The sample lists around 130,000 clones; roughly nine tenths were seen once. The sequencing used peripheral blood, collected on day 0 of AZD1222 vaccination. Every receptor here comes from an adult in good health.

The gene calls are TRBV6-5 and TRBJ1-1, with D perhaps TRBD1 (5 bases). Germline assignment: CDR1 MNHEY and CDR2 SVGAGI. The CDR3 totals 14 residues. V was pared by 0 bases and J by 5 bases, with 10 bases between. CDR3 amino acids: CASSYSRGGTEAFF. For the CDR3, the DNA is TGTGCCAGCAGTTACTCGAGGGGAGGGACTGAAGCTTTCTTT.

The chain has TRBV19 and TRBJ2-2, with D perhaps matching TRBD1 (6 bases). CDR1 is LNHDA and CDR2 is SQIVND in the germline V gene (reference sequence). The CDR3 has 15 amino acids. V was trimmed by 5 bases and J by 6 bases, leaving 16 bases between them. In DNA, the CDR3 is TGTGCCAGTAGTCCCCCGGACAGTTTTTCCGGGGAGCTGTTTTTT. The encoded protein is CASSPPDSFSGELFF.

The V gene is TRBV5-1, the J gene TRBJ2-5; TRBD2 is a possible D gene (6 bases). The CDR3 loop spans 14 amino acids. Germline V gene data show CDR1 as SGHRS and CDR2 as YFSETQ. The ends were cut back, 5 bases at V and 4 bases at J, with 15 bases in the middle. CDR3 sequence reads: CASSSGLRPETQYF. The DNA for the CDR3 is TGCGCCAGCAGTTCGGGACTCCGGCCAGAGACCCAGTACTTC.

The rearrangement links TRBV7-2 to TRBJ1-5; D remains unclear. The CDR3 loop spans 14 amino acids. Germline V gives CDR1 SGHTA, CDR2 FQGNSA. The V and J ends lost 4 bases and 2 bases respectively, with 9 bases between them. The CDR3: CASSSPGGNQPQHF. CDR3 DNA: TGTGCCAGCAGCTCACCGGGTGGCAATCAGCCCCAGCATTTT. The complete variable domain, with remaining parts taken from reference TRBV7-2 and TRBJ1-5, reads GAGVSQSPSNKVTEKGKDVELRCDPISGHTALYWYRQSLGQGLEFLIYFQGNSAPDKSGLPSDRFSAERTGGSVSTLTIQRTQQEDSAVYLCASSSPGGNQPQHFGDGTRLSIL.

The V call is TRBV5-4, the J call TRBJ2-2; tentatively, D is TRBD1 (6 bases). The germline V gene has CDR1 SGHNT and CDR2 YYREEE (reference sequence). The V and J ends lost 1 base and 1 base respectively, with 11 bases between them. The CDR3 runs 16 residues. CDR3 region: CASSLITGKNTGELFF. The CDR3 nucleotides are TGTGCCAGCAGCTTGATTACAGGGAAGAACACCGGGGAGCTGTTTTTT.

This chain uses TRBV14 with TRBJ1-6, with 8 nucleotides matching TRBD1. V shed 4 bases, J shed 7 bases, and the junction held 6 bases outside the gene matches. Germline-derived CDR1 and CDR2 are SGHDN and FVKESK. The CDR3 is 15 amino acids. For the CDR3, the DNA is TGTGCCAGCAGCCGCCAGGGACAGGTGAATTCACCCCTCCACTTT. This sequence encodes CASSRQGQVNSPLHF.

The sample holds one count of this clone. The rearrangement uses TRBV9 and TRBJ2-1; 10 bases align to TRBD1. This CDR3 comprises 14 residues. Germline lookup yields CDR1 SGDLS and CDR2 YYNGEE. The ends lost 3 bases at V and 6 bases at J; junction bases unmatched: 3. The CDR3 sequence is CASSAGQGGNEQFF. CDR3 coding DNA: TGTGCCAGCAGCGCTGGACAGGGGGGCAATGAGCAGTTCTTC. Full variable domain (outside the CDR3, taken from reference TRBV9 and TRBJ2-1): DSGVTQTPKHLITATGQRVTLRCSPRSGDLSVYWYQQSLDQGLQFLIQYYNGEERAKGNILERFSAQQFPDLHSELNLSSLELGDSALYFCASSAGQGGNEQFFGPGTRLTVL.

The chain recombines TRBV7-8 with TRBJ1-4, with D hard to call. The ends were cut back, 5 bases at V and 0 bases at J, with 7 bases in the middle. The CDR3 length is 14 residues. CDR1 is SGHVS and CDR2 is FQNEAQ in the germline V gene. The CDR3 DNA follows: TGTGCCAGCAGCCTGGAAACAACTAATGAAAAACTGTTTTTT. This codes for CASSLETTNEKLFF.

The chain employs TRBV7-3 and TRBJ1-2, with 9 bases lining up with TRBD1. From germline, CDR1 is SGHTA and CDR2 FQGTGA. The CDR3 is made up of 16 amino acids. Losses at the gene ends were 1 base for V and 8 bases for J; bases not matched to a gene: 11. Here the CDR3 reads CASSLNGGGTGNGYTF. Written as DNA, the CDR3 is TGTGCCAGCAGCTTAAATGGAGGGGGGACAGGGAACGGCTACACCTTC.

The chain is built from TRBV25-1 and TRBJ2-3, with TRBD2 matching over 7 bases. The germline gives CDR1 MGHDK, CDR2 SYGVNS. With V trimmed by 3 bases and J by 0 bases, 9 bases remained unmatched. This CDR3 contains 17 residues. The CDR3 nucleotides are TGTGCCAGCAGTGATCTGGCGGGAGTACAGAGCACAGATACGCAGTATTTT. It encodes CASSDLAGVQSTDTQYF.

CDR3 amino acids: CASRSSGGGDTQYF. The CDR3 DNA is TGCGCCAGCAGATCCTCAGGGGGAGGGGATACGCAGTATTTT. This chain uses TRBV10-2 with TRBJ2-3; D possibly uses TRBD1 or TRBD2 (7 bases each). V was shortened by 6 bases and J by 6 bases, with 16 bases between the two germline ends. Germline lookup yields CDR1 WSHSY and CDR2 SAAADI. The CDR3 has 14 amino acids.

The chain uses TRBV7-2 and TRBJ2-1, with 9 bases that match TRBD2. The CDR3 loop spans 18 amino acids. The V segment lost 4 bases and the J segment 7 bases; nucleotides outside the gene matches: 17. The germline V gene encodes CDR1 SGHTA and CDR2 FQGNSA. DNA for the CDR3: TGTGCCAGCAGCTCCCCAATTATGACTAGCGGAGATCGGAATGAGCAGTTCTTC. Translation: CASSSPIMTSGDRNEQFF.

CDR3 coding DNA: TGTGCCAGCAGTTACGCGAAGGCGTTTGGCGAAAAACTGTTTTTT. It translates to CASSYAKAFGEKLFF. V usage is TRBV6-5 and J usage is TRBJ1-4; no definite D call. This CDR3 region has 15 residues. Trimming pared 2 bases from V and 8 bases from J, leaving 15 bases between. CDR1 and CDR2 (germline): MNHEY, SVGAGI.

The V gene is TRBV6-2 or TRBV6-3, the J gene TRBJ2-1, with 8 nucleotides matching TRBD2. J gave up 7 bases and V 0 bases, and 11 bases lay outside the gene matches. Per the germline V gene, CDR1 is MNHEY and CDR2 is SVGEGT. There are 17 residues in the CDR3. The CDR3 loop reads CASSYSAAGEGGNEQFF. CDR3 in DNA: TGTGCCAGCAGTTACTCGGCAGCGGGAGAGGGGGGGAATGAGCAGTTCTTC.

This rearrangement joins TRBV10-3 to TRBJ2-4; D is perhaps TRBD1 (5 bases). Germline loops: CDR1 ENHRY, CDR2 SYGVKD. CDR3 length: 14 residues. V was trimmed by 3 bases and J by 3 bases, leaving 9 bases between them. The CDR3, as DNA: TGTGCCATCAGTGATCAGGGTGGCAAAAACATTCAGTACTTC. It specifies CAISDQGGKNIQYF.

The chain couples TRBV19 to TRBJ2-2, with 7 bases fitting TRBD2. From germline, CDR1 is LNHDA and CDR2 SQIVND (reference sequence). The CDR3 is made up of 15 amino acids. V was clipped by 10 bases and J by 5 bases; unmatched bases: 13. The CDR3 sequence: CATNPGEGGTGELFF. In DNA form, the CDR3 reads TGTGCCACCAACCCCGGGGAGGGAGGGACCGGGGAGCTGTTTTTT. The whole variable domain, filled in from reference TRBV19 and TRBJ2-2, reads DGGITQSPKYLFRKEGQNVTLSCEQNLNHDAMYWYRQDPGQGLRLIYYSQIVNDFQKGDIAEGYSVSREKKESFPLTVTSAQKNPTAFYLCATNPGEGGTGELFFGEGSRLTVL.

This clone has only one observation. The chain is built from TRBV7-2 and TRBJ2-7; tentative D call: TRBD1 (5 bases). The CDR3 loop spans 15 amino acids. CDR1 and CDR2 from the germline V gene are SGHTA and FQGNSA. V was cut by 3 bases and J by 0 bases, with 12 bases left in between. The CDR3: CASSFGTGYSYEQYV. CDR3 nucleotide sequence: TGTGCCAGCAGCTTTGGAACAGGTTACTCCTACGAGCAGTACGTC.

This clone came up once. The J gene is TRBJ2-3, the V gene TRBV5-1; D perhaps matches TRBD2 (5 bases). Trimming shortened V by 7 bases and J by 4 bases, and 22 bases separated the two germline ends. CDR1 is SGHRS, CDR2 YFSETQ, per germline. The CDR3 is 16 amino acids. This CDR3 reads CASGSPKVPGADTQYF. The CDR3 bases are TGCGCCAGCGGATCTCCAAAGGTTCCCGGGGCAGATACGCAGTATTTT. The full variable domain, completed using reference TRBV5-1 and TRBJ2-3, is KAGVTQTPRYLIKTRGQQVTLSCSPISGHRSVSWYQQTPGQGLQFLFEYFSETQRNKGNFPGRFSGRQFSNSRSEMNVSTLELGDSALYLCASGSPKVPGADTQYFGPGTRLTVL.

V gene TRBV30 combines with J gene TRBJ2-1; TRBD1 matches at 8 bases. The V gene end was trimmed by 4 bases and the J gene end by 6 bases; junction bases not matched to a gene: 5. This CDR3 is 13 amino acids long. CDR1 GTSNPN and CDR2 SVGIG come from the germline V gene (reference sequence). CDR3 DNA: TGTGCCTGGACCTCAACAGGGGGCAATGAGCAGTTCTTC. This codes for CAWTSTGGNEQFF.

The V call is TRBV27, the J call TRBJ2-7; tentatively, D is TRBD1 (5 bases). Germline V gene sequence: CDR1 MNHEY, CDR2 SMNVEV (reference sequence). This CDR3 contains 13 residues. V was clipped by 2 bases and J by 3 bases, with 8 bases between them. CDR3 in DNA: TGTGCCAGCAGTTTAAAAAGGGGCTACGAGCAGTACTTC. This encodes CASSLKRGYEQYF.

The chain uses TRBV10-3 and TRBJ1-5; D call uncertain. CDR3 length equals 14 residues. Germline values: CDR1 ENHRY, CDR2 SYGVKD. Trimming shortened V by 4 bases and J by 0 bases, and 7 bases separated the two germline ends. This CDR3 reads CAISAGDSNQPQHF. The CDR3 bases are TGTGCCATCAGTGCCGGGGATAGCAATCAGCCCCAGCATTTT.

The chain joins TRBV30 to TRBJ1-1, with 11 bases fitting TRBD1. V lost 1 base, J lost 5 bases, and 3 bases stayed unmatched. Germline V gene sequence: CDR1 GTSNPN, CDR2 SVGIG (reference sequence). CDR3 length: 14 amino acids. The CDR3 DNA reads TGTGCCTGGAGTGGCGGGACAGGGGGAACTGAAGCTTTCTTT. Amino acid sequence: CAWSGGTGGTEAFF.

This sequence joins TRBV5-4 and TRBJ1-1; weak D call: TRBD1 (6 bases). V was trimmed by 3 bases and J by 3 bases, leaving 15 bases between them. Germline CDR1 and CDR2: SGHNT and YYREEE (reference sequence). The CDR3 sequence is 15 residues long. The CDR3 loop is CASSWAGQRDTEAFF. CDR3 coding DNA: TGTGCCAGCAGCTGGGCCGGACAGCGGGACACTGAAGCTTTCTTT.

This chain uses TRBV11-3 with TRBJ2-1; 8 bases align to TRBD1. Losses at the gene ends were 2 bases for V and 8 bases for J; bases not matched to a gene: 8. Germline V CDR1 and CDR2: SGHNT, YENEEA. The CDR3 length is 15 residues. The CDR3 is CASSLRQGARDEQFF. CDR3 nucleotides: TGTGCCAGCAGCTTAAGGCAGGGGGCTCGGGATGAGCAGTTCTTC. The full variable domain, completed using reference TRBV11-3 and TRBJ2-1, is EAGVVQSPRYKIIEKKQPVAFWCNPISGHNTLYWYLQNLGQGPELLIRYENEEAVDDSQLPKDRFSAERLKGVDSTLKIQPAELGDSAVYLCASSLRQGARDEQFFGPGTRLTVL.

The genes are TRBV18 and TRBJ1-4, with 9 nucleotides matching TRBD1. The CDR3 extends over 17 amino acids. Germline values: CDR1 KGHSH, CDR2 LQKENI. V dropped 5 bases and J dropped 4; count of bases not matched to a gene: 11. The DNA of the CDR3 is TGTGCCAGCTCATCGGTCCCGGGACAGGGAGGTAATGAAAAACTGTTTTTT. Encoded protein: CASSSVPGQGGNEKLFF.

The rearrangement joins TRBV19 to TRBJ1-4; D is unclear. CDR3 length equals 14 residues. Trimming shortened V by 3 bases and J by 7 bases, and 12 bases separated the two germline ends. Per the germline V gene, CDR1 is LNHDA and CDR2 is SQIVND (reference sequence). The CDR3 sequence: CASSMVLIGEKLFF. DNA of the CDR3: TGTGCCAGTAGTATGGTTCTGATCGGTGAAAAACTGTTTTTT.

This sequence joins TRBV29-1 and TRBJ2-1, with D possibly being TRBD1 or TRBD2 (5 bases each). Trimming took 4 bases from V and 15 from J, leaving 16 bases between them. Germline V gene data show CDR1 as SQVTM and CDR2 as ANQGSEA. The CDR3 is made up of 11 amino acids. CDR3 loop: CSVALGMGVFF. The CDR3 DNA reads TGCAGCGTTGCCCTGGGGATGGGGGTGTTCTTC.

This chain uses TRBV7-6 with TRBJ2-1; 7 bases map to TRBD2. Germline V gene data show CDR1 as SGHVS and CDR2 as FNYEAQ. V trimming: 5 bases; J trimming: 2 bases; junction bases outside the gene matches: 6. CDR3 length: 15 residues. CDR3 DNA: TGTGCCAGCAGCCCCGGGACTACACCCTACAATGAGCAGTTCTTC. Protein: CASSPGTTPYNEQFF.

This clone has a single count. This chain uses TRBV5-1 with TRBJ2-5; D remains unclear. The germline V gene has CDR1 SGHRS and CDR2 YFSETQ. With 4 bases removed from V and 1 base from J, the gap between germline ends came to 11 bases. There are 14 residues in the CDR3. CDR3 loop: CASSPIGIQETQYF. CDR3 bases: TGCGCCAGCAGCCCCATAGGGATCCAAGAGACCCAGTACTTC.

The chain's CDR3 is CASSQDRAGLYNSPLHF. The CDR3 bases are TGCGCCAGCAGCCAAGATAGGGCAGGGTTATATAATTCACCCCTCCACTTT. The chain is built from TRBV4-3 and TRBJ1-6, with D possibly TRBD1 on 5 matching bases. Trimming took 0 bases from V and 4 from J, leaving 13 bases between them. The germline gives CDR1 LGHNA, CDR2 YSLEER. This CDR3 comprises 17 residues.

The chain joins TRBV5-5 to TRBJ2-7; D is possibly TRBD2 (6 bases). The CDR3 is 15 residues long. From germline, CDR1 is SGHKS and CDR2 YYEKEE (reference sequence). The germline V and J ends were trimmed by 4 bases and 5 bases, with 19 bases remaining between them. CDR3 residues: CASSPRAGGGHEQYV. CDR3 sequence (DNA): TGTGCCAGCAGCCCGAGAGCCGGGGGAGGACACGAGCAGTACGTC.

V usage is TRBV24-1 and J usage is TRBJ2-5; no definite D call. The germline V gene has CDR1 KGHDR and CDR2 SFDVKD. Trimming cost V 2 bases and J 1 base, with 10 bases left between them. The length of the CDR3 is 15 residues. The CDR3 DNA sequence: TGTGCCACCAGTGATTCGTCCGGAACCCAAGAGACCCAGTACTTC. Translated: CATSDSSGTQETQYF.